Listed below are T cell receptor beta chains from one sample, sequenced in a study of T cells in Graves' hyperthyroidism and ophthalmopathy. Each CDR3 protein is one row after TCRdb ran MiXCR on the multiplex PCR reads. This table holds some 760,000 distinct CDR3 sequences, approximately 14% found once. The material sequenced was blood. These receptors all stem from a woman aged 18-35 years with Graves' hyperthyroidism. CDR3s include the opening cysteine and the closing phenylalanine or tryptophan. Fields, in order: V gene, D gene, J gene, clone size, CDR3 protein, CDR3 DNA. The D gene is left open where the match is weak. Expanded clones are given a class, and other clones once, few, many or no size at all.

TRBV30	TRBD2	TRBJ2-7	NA	CAWGGVDYEQYF	TGTGCCTGGGGGGGGGTGGACTACGAGCAGTACTTC
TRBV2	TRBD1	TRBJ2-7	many	CASNFRDRVYEQYF	TGTGCCAGCAATTTCAGGGACAGAGTCTACGAGCAGTACTTC
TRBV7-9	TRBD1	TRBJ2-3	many	CASSSDRVTDTQYF	TGTGCCAGCAGCTCAGACAGGGTCACAGATACGCAGTATTTT
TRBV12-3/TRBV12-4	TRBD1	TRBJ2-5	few	CASSTDRWRETQYF	TGTGCCAGCAGTACGGACAGGTGGAGAGAGACCCAGTACTTC
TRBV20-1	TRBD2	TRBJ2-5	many	CSARLAGQETQYF	TGCAGTGCACGACTAGCGGGCCAAGAGACCCAGTACTTC
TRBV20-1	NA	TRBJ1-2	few	CSARDDRANYGYTF	TGCAGTGCTAGAGATGACAGAGCCAACTATGGCTACACCTTC
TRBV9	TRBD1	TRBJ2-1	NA	CASSVGTGLDEQFF	TGTGCCAGCAGCGTCGGGACAGGGCTGGATGAGCAGTTCTTC
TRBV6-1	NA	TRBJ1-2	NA	CASDRTASNYGYTF	TGTGCCAGCGATCGGACAGCTTCTAACTATGGCTACACCTTC
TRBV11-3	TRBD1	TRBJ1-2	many	CASSLDRGNNYGYTF	TGTGCCAGCAGCTTGGACAGGGGGAATAACTATGGCTACACCTTC
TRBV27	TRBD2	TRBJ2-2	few	CASRIRAGGSVGELFF	TGTGCCAGCAGAATCCGAGCGGGAGGGTCCGTCGGGGAGCTGTTTTTT